Included here is one TCR beta chain sequence, with context. This clone was found a few times. No cognate antigen has been identified for it. Per-nucleotide qualities are absent, and no much larger clonotype sits a single base away. ICON enrollment began in 2016, and the last patient was enrolled in late 2018. From a subcohort of 60 to 90 patients, fresh tumor and matched uninvolved tissue were collected for in-depth immune analyses, including TCR sequencing. TCR sequencing was performed on DNA isolated from bulk tissue, without cell sorting. TCR sequencing with the immunoSEQ assay provided the T-cell fraction in tumor and uninvolved lung tissue. Regarding the original processing steps: To analyze survival, patients were divided into a high T-cell fraction group (upper tertile) and a low T-cell fraction group (lower two tertiles), and the two groups were compared using a log-rank test. A signed-rank test was used to test paired tumor versus uninvolved lung differences in T-cell fraction. Imported from immuneACCESS, the table was reduced by TCRdb to in-frame sequences with V and J called. These copies leave out some clones; in studies compared against another copy, an unresolved V gene accounts for under half, and the cause of the remainder is not known. For V, J and clone size, that table is used; D and trimming come from the DNA. The sample data list about 2,300 clones, and 45% to 60% of these were observed just once. Jointly, the top ten make up roughly 12% of the sample.

The record originates from a study of tumor-infiltrating lymphocytes in localized non-small cell lung cancer (dated by TCRdb to the early 2020s). With regard to the full study: Several histologies were represented in the cohort, which also included both smokers and never-smokers as well as patients whose samples were collected after neoadjuvant chemotherapy. Alongside flow cytometry, multiplex immunofluorescence, RNA-seq, exome sequencing and proteomics, TCR sequencing was applied to the same patients as one of several integrated assays. Each patient provided resected tumor tissue plus uninvolved lung tissue from the same patient, with the uninvolved lung tissue described as non-adjacent to the tumor. The overall ICON cohort comprised 150 surgical patients with localized non-small cell lung cancer whose tumors were resected. A total of some 60 patients were part of the paired comparison of immunoSEQ T-cell fraction between tumor and uninvolved lung. Findings and caveats that apply to the study as a whole: No difference in TCR-derived T-cell fraction was observed between the flow cytometry-defined immunotypes IM1 (good prognosis) and IM2 (poor prognosis). Because different assays used different pieces of the same tissue, technical variation could not be distinguished from intratumor heterogeneity. Higher T cell infiltration in tumors than in uninvolved lung tissue was supported by TCRbeta sequencing, consistent with immunofluorescence CD3 counts. Since assay coverage differed from patient to patient depending on how much tissue was available, TCR sequencing was done for only a subset of the cohort.

The TCR was taken from a human donor with non-small cell lung cancer. Some clones in this sample may be carry-over from other donors' samples. The specimen sequenced was uninvolved lung tissue not adjacent to the tumor.

The base sequence is TGCAGCGTCGGGGGGTCGGGAAACACTGAAGCTTTCTTT. Its translation reads: CSVGGSGNTEAFF. The chain uses TRBV29-1 and TRBJ1-1; TRBD1 is a possible D gene, resting on 5 matching bases. The CDR3, from cysteine to phenylalanine, totals 13 residues. The retained sequence is limited to the CDR3, 39 bases, with the frame set at the first base. V is cut by 6 bases and J by 2 bases, and the space between the germline ends is 13 bases. In the germline V gene, CDR1 corresponds to SQVTM and CDR2 to ANQGSEA.